This T cell receptor beta chain was documented in a study of cytomegalovirus exposure and HLA in healthy donors. Use of 60 Vbeta and 13 Jbeta primers characterized the PCR. Profiling relied on immunoSEQ multiplex PCR, and the TCRdb table lists in-frame clones only, not all of them. The table has 150,000 to 200,000 clones, approximately 86% seen once. This clonotype was sampled from a woman younger than 30 in good health and CMV-seronegative. Sequenced material: PBMCs.

CDR3 DNA sequence: TGTGCCAGCAGCTTCTGGGGGACTCACTACGAGCAGTACTTC. Amino acid sequence: CASSFWGTHYEQYF. This sequence joins TRBV7-9 and TRBJ2-7; possibly TRBD2 for D (6 bases). The CDR3 contains 14 residues. V was trimmed by 3 bases and J by 3 bases, leaving 12 bases between them. CDR1 and CDR2 (germline): SEHNR, FQNEAQ (reference sequence).